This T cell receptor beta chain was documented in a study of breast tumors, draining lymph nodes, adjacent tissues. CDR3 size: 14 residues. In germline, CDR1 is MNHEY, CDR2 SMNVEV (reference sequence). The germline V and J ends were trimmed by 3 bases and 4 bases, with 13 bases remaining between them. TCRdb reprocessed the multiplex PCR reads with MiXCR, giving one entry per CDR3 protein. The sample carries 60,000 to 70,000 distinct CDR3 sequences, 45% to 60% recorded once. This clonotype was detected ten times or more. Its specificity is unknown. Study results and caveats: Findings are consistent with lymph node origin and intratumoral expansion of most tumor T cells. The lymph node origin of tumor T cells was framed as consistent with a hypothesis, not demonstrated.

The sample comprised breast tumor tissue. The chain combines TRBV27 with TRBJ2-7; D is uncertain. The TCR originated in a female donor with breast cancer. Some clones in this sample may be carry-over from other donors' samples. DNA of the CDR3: TGTGCCAGCAGTTTTGGGTCCTCCCATTACGAGCAGTACTTC. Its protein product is CASSFGSSHYEQYF.